The T cell receptor beta chain described here comes from a study of CD8 T cells in ankylosing spondylitis. General study points: According to the report, clones linked to the disease were significantly enriched in matched synovial fluid samples taken from ankylosing spondylitis patients. Previous work reported some of these motif variants in the synovial fluid and blood of reactive arthritis. Ankylosing spondylitis blood appeared to be characterized by a TCR beta motif of about 8 highly homologous variants.

This clonotype was recorded a few times. Its matching antigen is unknown. CDR1 is LGHNA and CDR2 is YSLEER in the germline V gene. The CDR3 contains 15 residues. Trimming pared 0 bases from V and 8 bases from J, leaving 14 bases between. TCRdb re-derived calls from the 5' RACE reads in MiXCR, one entry per CDR3 protein. Of 15,000 to 20,000 distinct CDR3 sequences listed, 8.2% were seen once; the top ten hold 30% to 45%. The sequence derives from a male donor with ankylosing spondylitis or in good health (not recorded which). The genes are TRBV4-3 and TRBJ2-1; TRBD2 is a possible D gene (5 bases). The sequenced sample consisted of blood. CDR3: CASSQEAPSGDEQFF. CDR3 DNA sequence: TGCGCCAGCAGCCAAGAGGCCCCGAGCGGCGATGAGCAGTTCTTC.